This T cell receptor beta chain stems from a study of OX40 agonist ivuxolimab in advanced cancers. Study details: Each patient was given ivuxolimab into a vein every 2 weeks, at 0.01 to 10 mg/kg.

Sequenced by immunoSEQ multiplex PCR; TCRdb stores in-frame clones only, minus some. The sample yields about 67,000 clones, around 83% seen once. CDR3 length: 13 amino acids. CDR1 and CDR2 from the germline V gene are SQVTM and ANQGSEA. Trimming took 6 bases from V and 1 from J, leaving 12 bases between them. In the case of this clone: Its antigen remains unidentified.

Study outcomes and limitations: Some of the nonresponding patients also showed low levels of normalized T-cell clonal expansion.

The sequenced sample was CD4+ or CD8+ T cells sorted from blood, obtained in a trial of the OX40 agonist ivuxolimab. V is TRBV29-1 and J is TRBJ2-5, with TRBD1 as a possible D gene (5 bases). The sequence came from an adult with an advanced solid tumor such as melanoma, head and neck, liver or kidney cancer. CDR3 region: CSVADTFQETQYF. CDR3 coding DNA: TGCAGCGTCGCGGACACTTTCCAAGAGACCCAGTACTTC.